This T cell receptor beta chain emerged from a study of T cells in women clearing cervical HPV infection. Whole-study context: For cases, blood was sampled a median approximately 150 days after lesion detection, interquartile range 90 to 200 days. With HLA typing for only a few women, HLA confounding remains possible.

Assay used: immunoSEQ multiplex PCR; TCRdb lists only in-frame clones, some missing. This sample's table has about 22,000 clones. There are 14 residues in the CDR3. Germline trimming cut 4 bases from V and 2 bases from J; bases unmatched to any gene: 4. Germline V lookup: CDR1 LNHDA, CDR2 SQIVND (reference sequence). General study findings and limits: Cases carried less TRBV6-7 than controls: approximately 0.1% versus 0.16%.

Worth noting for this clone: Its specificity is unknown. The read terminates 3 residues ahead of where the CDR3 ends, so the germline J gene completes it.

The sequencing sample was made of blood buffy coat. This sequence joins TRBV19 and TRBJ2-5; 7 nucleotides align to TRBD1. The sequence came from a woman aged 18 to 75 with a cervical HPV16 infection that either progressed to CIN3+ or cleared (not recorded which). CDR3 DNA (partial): TGTGCCAGTAGTACGGGGACAGCTCAAGAGACC. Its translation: CASSTGTAQET. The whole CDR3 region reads CASSTGTAQETQYF.